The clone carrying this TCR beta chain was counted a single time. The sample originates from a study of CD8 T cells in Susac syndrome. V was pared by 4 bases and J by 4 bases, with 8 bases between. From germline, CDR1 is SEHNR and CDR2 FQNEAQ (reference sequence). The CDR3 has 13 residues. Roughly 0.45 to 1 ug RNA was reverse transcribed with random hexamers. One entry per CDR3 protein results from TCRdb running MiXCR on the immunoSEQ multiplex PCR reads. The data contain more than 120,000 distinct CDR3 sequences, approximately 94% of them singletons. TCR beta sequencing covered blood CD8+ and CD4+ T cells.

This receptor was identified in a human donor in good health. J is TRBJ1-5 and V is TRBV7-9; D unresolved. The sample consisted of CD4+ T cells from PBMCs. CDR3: CASSSWENQPQHF. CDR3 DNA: TGTGCCAGCAGCTCGTGGGAAAATCAGCCCCAGCATTTT.